These 18 T cell receptor beta chains were sequenced from one sample in a study of OX40 agonist ivuxolimab in advanced cancers. The repertoire was sequenced with immunoSEQ multiplex PCR; TCRdb's copy has only in-frame clones and lacks some. This table holds some 61,000 clones, roughly 90% found once. Sequencing was performed on CD4+ or CD8+ T cells sorted from blood, taken in a trial of the OX40 agonist ivuxolimab. Source of these receptors: an adult with an advanced solid tumor such as melanoma, head and neck, liver or kidney cancer.

V is TRBV11-3 and J is TRBJ2-7; D gene uncertain. Germline CDR1 SGHNT, CDR2 YENEEA. This CDR3 spans 14 amino acids. The V end lost 3 bases, the J end lost 4 bases, and 13 bases lay between the germline ends. In nucleotides, the CDR3 is TGTGCCAGCAGCTTGAACACGGGTCGGTACGAGCAGTACTTC. Amino acids: CASSLNTGRYEQYF.

The chain joins TRBV27 to TRBJ1-2; 7 bases fit TRBD1. The germline V gene has CDR1 MNHEY and CDR2 SMNVEV (reference sequence). V shed 8 bases and J 4 bases; nucleotides not matched to a gene: 13. This CDR3 comprises 15 residues. The DNA of the CDR3 is TGTGCCAGCGGAGGGCTCCAAACAGGGGCCTATGGCTACACCTTC. Encoded protein: CASGGLQTGAYGYTF.

The V and J genes are TRBV6-1 and TRBJ2-3, with 11 bases aligning to TRBD2. V gave up 6 bases and J gave up 1 base; unmatched junction bases: 3. CDR3 size: 15 residues. Germline V lookup: CDR1 MNHNS, CDR2 SASEGT. The CDR3 is CASREGLAGTDTQYF. The CDR3 coding sequence is TGTGCCAGCAGGGAGGGACTAGCGGGCACAGATACGCAGTATTTT.

This clone was recorded only once. This chain joins TRBV19 and TRBJ2-3; 8 bases fit TRBD2. Trimming at V came to 5 bases and at J to 0 bases, leaving 7 bases not matched to a gene. The CDR3 loop spans 16 amino acids. CDR1 and CDR2 (germline): LNHDA, SQIVND (reference sequence). This CDR3 reads CASSLRLAPSTDTQYF. The CDR3 bases are TGTGCCAGTAGTCTACGACTAGCGCCCAGCACAGATACGCAGTATTTT.

This clone was observed a handful of times. This chain joins TRBV10-2 and TRBJ1-5; D remains unclear. The germline gives CDR1 WSHSY, CDR2 SAAADI. Trimming cost V 1 base and J 4 bases, with 8 bases left between them. The CDR3 totals 14 residues. CDR3 sequence: CASSEWQLNQPQHF. The CDR3 nucleotides read TGCGCCAGCAGTGAGTGGCAGCTGAATCAGCCCCAGCATTTT.

V and J are TRBV9 and TRBJ2-1; D is possibly TRBD1 or TRBD2 (5 bases each). The CDR3 is made up of 13 amino acids. Trimming cost V 4 bases and J 10 bases, with 15 bases left between them. Germline-derived CDR1 and CDR2 are SGDLS and YYNGEE. The CDR3 DNA reads TGTGCCAGCAGCAGAGGGGACGGCACAGAGCAGTTCTTC. Protein product: CASSRGDGTEQFF.

For this clone: No conserved phenylalanine or tryptophan is present at the end of the CDR3, so a read error is the likely explanation. Because the CDR3's place on the DNA is in doubt, the DNA is left out and the CDR3 is given as listed by TCRdb. The chain has TRBV21-1 and TRBJ2-6. TRBV21-1 is a recognized pseudogene. The CDR3 spans 11 residues, counting both ends. The CDR3 reads CASSKAGRYDS.

The V and J genes are TRBV7-2 and TRBJ1-1; perhaps TRBD1 as D (5 bases). The CDR3 is made up of 13 amino acids. V lost 6 bases and J 0 bases, leaving 8 bases between the germline ends. Germline V lookup: CDR1 SGHTA, CDR2 FQGNSA. CDR3 coding DNA: TGTGCCAGCAGAGAGGACATGAACACTGAAGCTTTCTTT. It translates to CASREDMNTEAFF.

The CDR3 protein is CASSPGLAGASSSYEQYF. DNA for the CDR3: TGCGCCAGCAGCCCCGGACTAGCCGGCGCCTCTTCCTCCTACGAGCAGTACTTC. The chain recombines TRBV5-1 with TRBJ2-7, with 8 bases fitting TRBD2. CDR3 length: 18 amino acids. Trimming removed 4 bases from V and 0 bases from J; junction bases left unmatched: 15. The germline V gene has CDR1 SGHRS and CDR2 YFSETQ.

This chain links TRBV10-2 with TRBJ1-2; D possibly corresponds to TRBD1 (5 bases). The V end was cut by 0 bases, the J end by 9 bases, with 11 bases between. There are 13 residues in the CDR3. The germline V gene encodes CDR1 WSHSY and CDR2 SAAADI. The CDR3 DNA reads as TGCGCCAGCAGTGAGTCCAGCAGGGCGAGCTACACCTTC. This translates into CASSESSRASYTF.

This chain uses TRBV15 with TRBJ2-7, with 7 bases identical to TRBD1. The CDR3 loop spans 16 amino acids. Germline-derived CDR1 and CDR2 are LNHNV and YYDKDF (reference sequence). Trimming cost V 0 bases and J 2 bases; bases outside gene matches: 7. CDR3 protein: CATSRDEMGQTYEQYF. The DNA of the CDR3 is TGTGCCACCAGCAGAGATGAAATGGGACAGACCTACGAGCAGTACTTC.

The CDR3 here is CASSLAAESSGNTIYF. The CDR3 DNA is TGTGCCAGCAGCTTAGCCGCAGAGAGCTCTGGAAACACCATATATTTT. V usage is TRBV7-9 and J usage is TRBJ1-3, with D unclear. CDR1 SEHNR and CDR2 FQNEAQ come from the germline V gene (reference sequence). The CDR3 consists of 16 residues. V dropped 0 bases and J dropped 0 bases, with 9 bases sitting between them.

This chain joins TRBV5-6 and TRBJ2-1; 7 nucleotides line up with TRBD2. The V gene end was trimmed by 0 bases and the J gene end by 5 bases; junction bases not matched to a gene: 8. Germline V CDR1 and CDR2: SGHDT, YYEEEE. This CDR3 spans 16 amino acids. CDR3 sequence (DNA): TGTGCCAGCAGCTTGGATTTTTCTAGCGGCCACAATGAGCAGTTCTTC. Its protein is CASSLDFSSGHNEQFF.

On this clone: The sample carries other DNA sequences with the same CDR3. V and J are TRBV9 and TRBJ1-4; maybe TRBD1 (6 bases). The germline V and J ends were trimmed by 4 bases and 4 bases, with 11 bases remaining between them. The germline CDR1 and CDR2 sequences are SGDLS and YYNGEE. This CDR3 has 14 amino acids. The CDR3 loop reads CASSPRQVNEKLFF. In DNA form, the CDR3 reads TGTGCCAGCAGCCCGCGACAGGTTAATGAAAAACTGTTTTTT. The complete variable domain, with remaining parts taken from reference TRBV9 and TRBJ1-4, reads DSGVTQTPKHLITATGQRVTLRCSPRSGDLSVYWYQQSLDQGLQFLIQYYNGEERAKGNILERFSAQQFPDLHSELNLSSLELGDSALYFCASSPRQVNEKLFFGSGTQLSVL.

This rearrangement joins TRBV29-1 to TRBJ2-1, with 10 bases fitting TRBD2. This CDR3 comprises 14 residues. Unmatched junction bases numbered 9, after V lost 4 bases and J lost 9 bases. The V gene's germline CDR1 is SQVTM and CDR2 ANQGSEA. DNA of the CDR3: TGCAGCGTTGTCGTTACTAGCGGGGTCGGTGAGCAGTTCTTC. It yields the protein CSVVVTSGVGEQFF.

The V gene is TRBV5-6, the J gene TRBJ2-7; 12 positions agree with TRBD1. Germline values: CDR1 SGHDT, CDR2 YYEEEE. This CDR3 contains 16 residues. Unmatched junction bases numbered 9, after V lost 4 bases and J lost 4 bases. The CDR3 nucleotides read TGTGCCAGCAGCCCAATAGGGACAGGGGGCGTTTACGAGCAGTACTTC. Amino acids: CASSPIGTGGVYEQYF.

A single count supports this clone. The chain couples TRBV7-2 to TRBJ1-2; 7 positions agree with TRBD1. Germline assignment: CDR1 SGHTA and CDR2 FQGNSA. CDR3 length: 13 residues. The V gene end was trimmed by 1 base and the J gene end by 7 bases; junction bases not matched to a gene: 3. The CDR3 here is CASSLDRGPGYTF. The CDR3 DNA follows: TGTGCCAGCAGCTTAGACAGGGGCCCTGGCTACACCTTC. The full variable domain, rest sourced from reference TRBV7-2 and TRBJ1-2, is GAGVSQSPSNKVTEKGKDVELRCDPISGHTALYWYRQSLGQGLEFLIYFQGNSAPDKSGLPSDRFSAERTGGSVSTLTIQRTQQEDSAVYLCASSLDRGPGYTFGSGTRLTVV.

The chain employs TRBV27 and TRBJ2-7; 9 bases match TRBD2. Trimming cost V 2 bases and J 2 bases; bases outside gene matches: 1. The germline CDR1 and CDR2 sequences are MNHEY and SMNVEV (reference sequence). The CDR3 sequence is 14 residues long. The chain's CDR3 is CASSLVAGAYEQYF. The CDR3 nucleotides are TGTGCCAGCAGTTTAGTAGCGGGGGCCTACGAGCAGTACTTC.